This T cell receptor (beta chain) was documented in a study of neurological immune-mediated disorders. The study, taken as a whole, reports: One related-CDR3 cluster, which may be a signature, held the repertoires of 18 of 34 multiple sclerosis patients after phylogenetic grouping.

Germline CDR1 is SQVTM and CDR2 is ANQGSEA. The CDR3 has 13 amino acids. Deletions cut 2 bases from V and 8 bases from J, with 15 bases between. Each CDR3 protein gets one entry after TCRdb re-called the 5' RACE reads with MiXCR. The data show some 57,000 distinct CDR3 sequences, with approximately 4.6% seen just once and roughly 3.4% held by the top ten. This clonotype was recorded at least ten times. Its antigen is unidentified. The clonotype originates from a woman aged 45-60 years with multiple sclerosis. The chain links TRBV29-1 to TRBJ1-2; no clear D. The sample comprised PBMCs. CDR3 residues: CSVELGYPMGYTF. CDR3 nucleotide sequence: TGCAGCGTTGAACTCGGGTACCCTATGGGCTACACCTTC. Combining the CDR3 with reference TRBV29-1 and TRBJ1-2 gives the whole variable domain SAVISQKPSRDICQRGTSLTIQCQVDSQVTMMFWYRQQPGQSLTLIATANQGSEATYESGFVIDKFPISRPNLTFSTLTVSNMSPEDSSIYLCSVELGYPMGYTFGSGTRLTVV.